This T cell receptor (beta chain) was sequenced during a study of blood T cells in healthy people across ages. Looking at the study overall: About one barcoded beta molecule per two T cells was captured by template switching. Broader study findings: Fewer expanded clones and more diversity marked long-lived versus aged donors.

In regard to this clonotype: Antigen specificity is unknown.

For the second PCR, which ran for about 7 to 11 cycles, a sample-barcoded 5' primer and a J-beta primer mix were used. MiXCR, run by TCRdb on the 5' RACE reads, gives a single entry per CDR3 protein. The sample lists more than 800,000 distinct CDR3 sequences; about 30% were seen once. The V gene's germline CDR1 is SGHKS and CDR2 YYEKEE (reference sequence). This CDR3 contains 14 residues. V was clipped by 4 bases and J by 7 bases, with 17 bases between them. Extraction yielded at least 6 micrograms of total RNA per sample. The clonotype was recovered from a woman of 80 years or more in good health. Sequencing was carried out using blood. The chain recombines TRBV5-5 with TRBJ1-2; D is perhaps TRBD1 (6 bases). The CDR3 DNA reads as TGTGCCAGCAGCCTACAGGGAGGGACGCGTGGCTACACCTTC. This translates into CASSLQGGTRGYTF.